The clone carrying this T cell receptor beta chain showed up many times. One entry per CDR3 protein results from TCRdb running MiXCR on the PCR reads. The sample lists about 97,000 distinct CDR3 sequences, 20% to 30% occurring once. The data are from a study of molecular identifiers for immune sequencing clone quantification. At the level of the study: Naive CD8 RNA (approximately 20,000 or 100,000 cells) was divided into five aliquots, with four sequenced.

In the sort, naive CD8 T cells were defined as CD8+CD4-CCR7+CD45RA+. This CDR3 contains 15 residues. V was shortened by 0 bases and J by 4 bases, with 14 bases between the two germline ends. Germline CDR1 is SGHRS and CDR2 is YFSETQ. This chain connects TRBV5-1 to TRBJ2-7; D remains ambiguous. The sequence was obtained from a human donor in good health. Some libraries in this study had Jurkat cell RNA spiked in. Source material: naive CD8+ T cells from blood, with Jurkat cell RNA spiked in. Subset indicated: FACS-sorted CD8+CD4-CCR7+CD45RA+ naive T cells. Here the CDR3 DNA reads TGCGCCAGCAGCTTGGCTACCGGGTCGCAGTACGAGCAGTACTTC. Protein sequence: CASSLATGSQYEQYF.